Following are 5 T cell receptor beta chains from one sample sequenced in a study of cytomegalovirus exposure and HLA in healthy donors. PCR amplification relied on 60 Vbeta primers (plus 13 Jbeta primers). Produced via immunoSEQ multiplex PCR; TCRdb's table is partial and in-frame only. The sample shows about 160,000 clones, 80% to 85% of them seen only once. Sequencing was performed on PBMCs. The receptor source for this set is a man aged 18-30 years in good health and CMV-seronegative.

There are a few counts of this clone. The chain couples TRBV28 to TRBJ2-7, with unresolved D. Trimming left V 4 bases short and J 2 bases short, with 3 bases between. This CDR3 region has 11 residues. Germline CDR1 reads MDHEN; CDR2 reads SYDVKM. CDR3 residues: CASSYTYEQYF. CDR3 nucleotides: TGTGCCAGCAGTTATACCTACGAGCAGTACTTC.

The chain couples TRBV5-1 to TRBJ2-1; D might be TRBD2 (5 bases). Germline lookup yields CDR1 SGHRS and CDR2 YFSETQ. This CDR3 region has 14 residues. Trimming took 10 bases from V and 3 from J, leaving 17 bases between them. The CDR3 region has the DNA TGCGCCGGTTCCCTTGGCGGGCTCTACAATGAGCAGTTCTTC. It encodes CAGSLGGLYNEQFF.

The chain carries TRBV4-1 and TRBJ2-5, with TRBD1 matching 7 bases. The germline V gene encodes CDR1 MGHRA and CDR2 YSYEKL. V lost 2 bases and J lost 5; bases outside the gene matches: 2. There are 13 residues in the CDR3. The CDR3 sequence is CASSQTQGETQYF. The DNA of the CDR3 is TGCGCCAGCAGCCAAACACAGGGGGAGACCCAGTACTTC.

The rearrangement joins TRBV4-1 to TRBJ2-7; D is perhaps TRBD1 (6 bases). V dropped 3 bases and J dropped 3 bases, with 21 bases sitting between them. There are 17 residues in the CDR3. Germline loops: CDR1 MGHRA, CDR2 YSYEKL. The CDR3 nucleotides are TGCGCCAGCAGCCAGATATACAGGGCCCAGCCCTACTACGAGCAGTACTTC. The encoded protein is CASSQIYRAQPYYEQYF.

V usage is TRBV9 and J usage is TRBJ2-7, with D perhaps matching TRBD1 (5 bases). Between the trimmed V and J ends, which lost 0 bases and 1 base, there was a span of 8 bases. Germline loops: CDR1 SGDLS, CDR2 YYNGEE. The CDR3 is 14 amino acids. The CDR3 coding sequence is TGTGCCAGCAGCGTAGAAGGGGCGTCCTACGAGCAGTACTTC. Its protein product is CASSVEGASYEQYF.